The clone carrying this T cell receptor (beta chain) was observed a single time. This entry comes from a study of brain T cells in children with intractable seizures. The CDR3 extends over 14 amino acids. Germline V gene lookup returns CDR1 MGHRA and CDR2 YSYEKL. The ends were cut back, 1 base at V and 6 bases at J, with 10 bases in the middle. The data were produced by immunoSEQ multiplex PCR, yet TCRdb's version contains in-frame clones alone and is incomplete. The sample lists tens of thousands of clones; about 92% were seen once. The chain couples TRBV4-1 to TRBJ2-4; TRBD1 is a possible D gene (5 bases). This sample comprised peripheral blood, obtained at surgery. This clonotype was sampled from a boy under two years old with tuberous sclerosis and intractable seizures. The CDR3: CASSQGSGINIQYF. Here the CDR3 DNA reads TGCGCCAGCAGCCAAGGATCAGGGATAAACATTCAGTACTTC.